Here is one T cell receptor beta chain with its context. This sample stems from a study of cytomegalovirus exposure and HLA in healthy donors. The CDR3 contains 14 residues. Trimming cost V 1 base and J 0 bases, with 5 bases left between them. Looked up from germline, CDR1 is MGHRA and CDR2 is YSYEKL. The study ran its PCR with 60 Vbeta and 13 Jbeta primers. This table comes from immunoSEQ multiplex PCR, and its TCRdb copy is limited to in-frame clones, with some not included. Altogether roughly 110,000 clones are present, more than 65% being singletons, with the ten largest covering about 0.84%. This chain joins TRBV4-1 and TRBJ2-3; D remains unclear. The sequence came from a boy younger than 18 in good health and CMV-seronegative. The sample comprised PBMCs. The CDR3 DNA sequence: TGCGCCAGCAGCCAAGTAATAAGCACAGATACGCAGTATTTT. It specifies CASSQVISTDTQYF.